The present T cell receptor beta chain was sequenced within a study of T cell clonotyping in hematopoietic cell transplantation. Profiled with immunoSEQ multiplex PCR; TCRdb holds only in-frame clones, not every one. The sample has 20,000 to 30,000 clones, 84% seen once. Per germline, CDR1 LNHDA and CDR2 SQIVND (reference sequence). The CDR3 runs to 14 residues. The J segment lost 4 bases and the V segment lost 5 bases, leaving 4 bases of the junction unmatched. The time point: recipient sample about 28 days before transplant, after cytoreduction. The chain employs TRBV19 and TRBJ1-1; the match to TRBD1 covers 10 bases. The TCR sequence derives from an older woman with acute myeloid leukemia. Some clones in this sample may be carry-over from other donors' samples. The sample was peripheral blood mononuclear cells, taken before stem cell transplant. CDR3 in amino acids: CASSWDRGRTEAFF. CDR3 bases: TGTGCCAGTAGTTGGGACAGGGGACGCACTGAAGCTTTCTTT.